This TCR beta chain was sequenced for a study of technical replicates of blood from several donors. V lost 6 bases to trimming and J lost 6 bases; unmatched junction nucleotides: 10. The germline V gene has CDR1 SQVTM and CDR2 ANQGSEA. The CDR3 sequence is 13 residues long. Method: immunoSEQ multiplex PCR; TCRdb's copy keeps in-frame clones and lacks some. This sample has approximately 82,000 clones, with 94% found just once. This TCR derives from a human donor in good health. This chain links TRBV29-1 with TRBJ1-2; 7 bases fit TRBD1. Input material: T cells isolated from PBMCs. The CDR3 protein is CSVETGYKDGYTF. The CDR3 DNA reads TGCAGCGTGGAGACAGGGTACAAGGATGGCTACACCTTC.